What follows are 19 T cell receptor beta chains derived from one specimen sequenced in a study of blood T cell repertoires in COVID-19. Clones were read by immunoSEQ multiplex PCR, and TCRdb kept only the in-frame ones, dropping some. The sample has roughly 260,000 clones; 80% to 90% are singletons. The sequenced sample was PBMCs or T cells enriched from blood (not recorded which). Receptors were obtained from a woman aged 25 to 39 with acute COVID-19.

J is TRBJ2-5 and V is TRBV7-9; D is unresolved. The CDR3 runs 12 residues. Germline V gene sequence: CDR1 SEHNR, CDR2 FQNEAQ (reference sequence). Trimming took off 6 bases at V and 0 bases at J, with 5 bases between the two ends. The chain's CDR3 is CASSSYQETQYF. The CDR3 nucleotides read TGTGCCAGCAGTTCCTACCAAGAGACCCAGTACTTC. The complete variable domain, with remaining parts taken from reference TRBV7-9 and TRBJ2-5, reads DTGVSQNPRHKITKRGQNVTFRCDPISEHNRLYWYRQTLGQGPEFLTYFQNEAQLEKSRLLSDRFSAERPKGSFSTLEIQRTEQGDSAMYLCASSSYQETQYFGPGTRLLVL.

This chain connects TRBV12-3 or TRBV12-4 to TRBJ1-5; the D is unclear. With 6 bases removed from V and 6 bases from J, the gap between germline ends came to 12 bases. This CDR3 contains 13 residues. The CDR3 spells CASSRDYSQPQHF. DNA for the CDR3: TGTGCCAGCAGCCGTGATTATAGTCAGCCCCAGCATTTT.

V is TRBV5-1 and J is TRBJ2-1, with 7 bases identical to TRBD1. With V trimmed by 3 bases and J by 7 bases, 13 bases remained unmatched. The germline gives CDR1 SGHRS, CDR2 YFSETQ. This CDR3 contains 16 residues. CDR3 residues: CASSSTGEGTRNEQFF. In nucleotides, the CDR3 is TGCGCCAGCAGCTCCACAGGGGAAGGCACACGGAATGAGCAGTTCTTC.

This clone was seen ten or more times. The gene calls are TRBV14 and TRBJ1-6, with 8 bases aligning to TRBD1. CDR1 is SGHDN and CDR2 is FVKESK in the germline V gene. There are 15 residues in the CDR3. Losses at the gene ends were 1 base for V and 8 bases for J; bases not matched to a gene: 4. The CDR3 loop is CASSQGRQGHSPLHF. CDR3 nucleotide sequence: TGTGCCAGCAGCCAAGGCCGACAGGGGCATTCACCCCTCCACTTT.

The chain is built from TRBV7-2 and TRBJ2-3; 7 bases align to TRBD1. Unmatched junction bases numbered 3, after V lost 3 bases and J lost 3 bases. Germline V gene sequence: CDR1 SGHTA, CDR2 FQGNSA. This CDR3 is built from 14 residues. For the CDR3, the DNA is TGTGCCAGCAGCTTTGAACAGGGGACAGATACGCAGTATTTT. Its protein product is CASSFEQGTDTQYF.

CDR3 loop: CASSLAGALNNEQFF. CDR3 bases: TGCGCCAGCAGCCTAGCGGGAGCCCTTAACAATGAGCAGTTCTTC. The chain joins TRBV5-1 to TRBJ2-1, with TRBD2 matching 10 bases. This CDR3 comprises 15 residues. J was trimmed by 5 bases and V by 4 bases; bases with no gene match: 6. Looked up from germline, CDR1 is SGHRS and CDR2 is YFSETQ.

This sequence joins TRBV27 and TRBJ1-5; D not resolved. The CDR3 sequence is 15 residues long. The V end was cut by 5 bases, the J end by 4 bases, with 15 bases between. CDR1 is MNHEY and CDR2 is SMNVEV in the germline V gene (reference sequence). CDR3: CASSLGGLGNQPQHF. The CDR3 coding sequence is TGTGCCAGCAGTCTCGGAGGGTTGGGGAATCAGCCCCAGCATTTT.

CDR3 in amino acids: CASSDQGDSPLHF. The CDR3 DNA is TGTGCCAGCAGTGACCAGGGGGATTCACCCCTCCACTTT. The V call is TRBV2, the J call TRBJ1-6, with 7 bases aligning to TRBD1. This CDR3 has 13 residues. Germline CDR1 and CDR2: SNHLY and FYNNEI. V dropped 3 bases and J dropped 8; count of bases not matched to a gene: 1.

The rearrangement joins TRBV18 to TRBJ2-4; D remains unclear. This CDR3 spans 13 amino acids. V dropped 3 bases and J dropped 5 bases, with 8 bases sitting between them. CDR1 and CDR2 (germline): KGHSH, LQKENI. CDR3 coding DNA: TGTGCCAGCTCACCCAACGGAGAAAACATTCAGTACTTC. Translation gives CASSPNGENIQYF.

The J gene is TRBJ1-2, the V gene TRBV6-5, with a possible D match to TRBD1 (6 bases). The ends were cut back, 7 bases at V and 8 bases at J, with 17 bases in the middle. This CDR3 is built from 13 residues. The germline gives CDR1 MNHEY, CDR2 SVGAGI. The DNA of the CDR3 is TGTGCCAGCACGGTTTCTCACAGGGACGGCTACACCTTC. Protein sequence: CASTVSHRDGYTF.

The chain couples TRBV4-1 to TRBJ1-4, with TRBD1 as a possible D gene (5 bases). The CDR3 is 13 residues long. CDR1 and CDR2 from the germline V gene are MGHRA and YSYEKL. V dropped 4 bases and J dropped 5 bases, with 8 bases sitting between them. CDR3 amino acids: CASSPRGNEKLFF. In nucleotides, the CDR3 is TGCGCCAGCAGCCCCCGGGGGAATGAAAAACTGTTTTTT.

J is TRBJ1-2 and V is TRBV19; tentatively, D is TRBD1 (6 bases). Trimming took off 5 bases at V and 4 bases at J, with 11 bases between the two ends. The germline CDR1 and CDR2 sequences are LNHDA and SQIVND (reference sequence). This CDR3 is 13 amino acids long. The DNA of the CDR3 is TGTGCCAGTAGTGAGGGGGATCTCTATGGCTACACCTTC. Protein product: CASSEGDLYGYTF.

The chain combines TRBV4-3 with TRBJ1-2, with D perhaps matching TRBD1 (5 bases). In germline, CDR1 is LGHNA, CDR2 YSLEER. The CDR3 consists of 15 residues. V lost 4 bases to trimming and J lost 1 base, with 13 bases between them. CDR3 sequence: CASSPRGGINYGYTF. The CDR3 nucleotides read TGCGCCAGCAGCCCACGGGGGGGGATTAACTATGGCTACACCTTC.

This clone was detected only once. This CDR3 is CAITTSGGATDTQYF. The CDR3 DNA is TGTGCCATCACCACAAGCGGGGGGGCGACAGATACGCAGTATTTT. The gene calls are TRBV10-3 and TRBJ2-3; 10 nucleotides line up with TRBD2. The ends lost 7 bases at V and 3 bases at J; junction bases unmatched: 7. Looked up from germline, CDR1 is ENHRY and CDR2 is SYGVKD. There are 15 residues in the CDR3.

The chain has TRBV5-1 and TRBJ1-1; D is unresolved. The CDR3 runs 15 residues. Per germline, CDR1 SGHRS and CDR2 YFSETQ. V gave up 0 bases and J gave up 1 base, with 10 bases separating them. The CDR3 DNA reads TGCGCCAGCAGCTTGGTTCTGAGCGGGAACACTGAAGCTTTCTTT. Translated: CASSLVLSGNTEAFF.

CDR3 sequence: CASSSRDGNEKLFF. The CDR3 DNA follows: TGTGCCAGCAGTTCCAGGGATGGTAATGAAAAACTGTTTTTT. V usage is TRBV7-6 and J usage is TRBJ1-4, with TRBD1 as a possible D gene (5 bases). V was pared by 6 bases and J by 4 bases, with 12 bases between. Germline CDR1 and CDR2: SGHVS and FNYEAQ. The CDR3 is made up of 14 amino acids.

The chain couples TRBV7-6 to TRBJ1-4, with TRBD1 identical over 10 bases. This CDR3 spans 16 amino acids. With 3 bases clipped from V and 7 bases from J, the junction kept 8 bases outside the gene matches. Germline CDR1 and CDR2: SGHVS and FNYEAQ. Here the CDR3 DNA reads TGTGCCAGCAGCTTTCAGGGGGGACAGGGGTCTGAAAAACTGTTTTTT. Protein product: CASSFQGGQGSEKLFF.

This clone was counted a single time. The chain uses TRBV5-6 and TRBJ2-2; TRBD2 aligns across 11 bases. This CDR3 has 17 residues. V shed 1 base, J shed 0 bases, and the junction held 2 bases outside the gene matches. The V gene's germline CDR1 is SGHDT and CDR2 YYEEEE. The CDR3 coding sequence is TGTGCCAGCAGCTTGACTAGCGGGGGCGCGAACACCGGGGAGCTGTTTTTT. Protein: CASSLTSGGANTGELFF.

The chain combines TRBV6-5 with TRBJ1-2, with TRBD1 matching 7 bases. This CDR3 has 15 amino acids. Trimming cost V 7 bases and J 0 bases; bases outside gene matches: 8. The V gene's germline CDR1 is MNHEY and CDR2 SVGAGI. The CDR3 DNA sequence: TGTGCCAGCAAGGAGGGGGCAAGAACTAACTATGGCTACACCTTC. It translates to CASKEGARTNYGYTF.